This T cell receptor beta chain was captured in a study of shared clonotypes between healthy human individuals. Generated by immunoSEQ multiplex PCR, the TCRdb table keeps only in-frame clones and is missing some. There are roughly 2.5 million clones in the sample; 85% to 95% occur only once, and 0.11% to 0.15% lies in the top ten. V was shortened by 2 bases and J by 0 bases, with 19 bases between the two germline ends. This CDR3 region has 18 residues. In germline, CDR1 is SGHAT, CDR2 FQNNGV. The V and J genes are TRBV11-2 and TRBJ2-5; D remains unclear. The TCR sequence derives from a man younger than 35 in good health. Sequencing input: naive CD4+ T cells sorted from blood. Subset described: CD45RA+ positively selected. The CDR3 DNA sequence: TGTGCCAGCAGCTTAACTGGTGGGTCACCGACGTACCAAGAGACCCAGTACTTC. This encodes CASSLTGGSPTYQETQYF.